This TCR beta chain is drawn from a study of cytomegalovirus exposure and HLA in healthy donors. Background on the study: There were 65 million to 85 million unique TCRs (from HLA-typed donors) in an early data release. Genetic ancestry analysis placed about 76% of the 410 or so donors that were genotyped in the Caucasian-associated cluster.

The PCR made use of 60 Vbeta and 13 Jbeta primers. Sequenced by immunoSEQ multiplex PCR; TCRdb stores in-frame clones only, minus some. The table has 84,000 or so clones, over 60% seen once. Germline loops: CDR1 SGHNT, CDR2 YYREEE (reference sequence). The CDR3 runs to 13 residues. V lost 4 bases to trimming and J lost 2 bases, with 7 bases between them. Sequenced material: PBMCs. The source of this sequence is a man younger than 40 in good health and CMV-seronegative. The J gene is TRBJ2-1, the V gene TRBV5-4; D remains ambiguous. The CDR3 DNA follows: TGTGCCAGCAGCCAGGCAGCCTACAATGAGCAGTTCTTC. It specifies CASSQAAYNEQFF.